Listed below are T cell receptor beta chains from one sample, sequenced in a study of blood T cell repertoires in COVID-19. The data were produced by immunoSEQ multiplex PCR, yet TCRdb's version contains in-frame clones alone and is incomplete. The sample has over 25,000 clones; around 92% are singletons. Sequenced sample: peripheral blood. All receptors derive from a man aged 50 or older with active COVID-19. Both conserved end residues are part of each CDR3. Each record gives: J gene, D gene, clone size, V gene, CDR3 DNA, CDR3 protein. D genes are given only for firm matches. Rows give clone size only sometimes, using once, few, many, or a class for an expanded clone.

>TRBJ2-3|TRBD1|NA|TRBV11-3
TGTGCCAGCAGCTTAGGGGACAGGGGTTACCGCGGGGGCCTTTGGGATACGCAGTATTTT
CASSLGDRGYRGGLWDTQYF
>TRBJ2-1|TRBD2|NA|TRBV2
TGTGCCAGTCACGGGGCGGGAGGGCCGAATTCTAATGAGCAGTTCTTC
CASHGAGGPNSNEQFF
>TRBJ2-2|TRBD1|once|TRBV6-5
TGTGCCAGCAGGCGGACAGGCTCCACCGGGGAGCTGTTTTTT
CASRRTGSTGELFF
>TRBJ1-4|NA|NA|TRBV5-6
TGTGCCAGCAGCTTGGCGCAACCAGACAGGAGACATGAAAAACTGTTTTTT
CASSLAQPDRRHEKLFF
>TRBJ1-4|NA|NA|TRBV19
TGTGCCAGTAGTATAGGGCCAGTAGCGACTAATGAAAAACTGTTTTTT
CASSIGPVATNEKLFF
>TRBJ2-3|TRBD2|NA|TRBV27
TGTGCCAGTAGCCGGACTAGCGGGTATCCCTTGGATACGCAGTATTTT
CASSRTSGYPLDTQYF
>TRBJ2-5|NA|NA|TRBV6-6
TGTGCCAGCAGCCCGACAGACAGGCGGGTAGAGACCCAGTACTTC
CASSPTDRRVETQYF
>TRBJ2-7|TRBD2|once|TRBV5-4
TGTGCCAGCAGCGCCGGGACTAGCGGGAGAAGGTACGAGCAGTACTTC
CASSAGTSGRRYEQYF
>TRBJ2-1|TRBD1|NA|TRBV5-4
TGTGCCAGCAGCCCGGCCGGGACAGGATTTGGACAGTTCTTC
CASSPAGTGFGQFF
>TRBJ2-7|NA|NA|TRBV2
TGTGCCAGCAGTGAAGTGGGAGGCTCCTACGAGCAGTACTTC
CASSEVGGSYEQYF
>TRBJ1-2|NA|NA|TRBV19
TGTGCCAGTAGTATAGGAGGCCAGAACTATGGCTACACCTTC
CASSIGGQNYGYTF
>TRBJ2-1|NA|NA|TRBV2
TGTGCCAGCCCTGTGGAGGGCGCCGCCTACAATGAGCAGTTCTTC
CASPVEGAAYNEQFF
>TRBJ1-1|NA|once|TRBV12-3/TRBV12-4
TGTGCCAGCAGTCAAGGGGTATGGACTGAAGCTTTCTTT
CASSQGVWTEAFF
>TRBJ2-6|TRBD1|once|TRBV25-1
TGTGCCAGCAGTGACCCGGGACAGGGGGCGCGTGGGGCCAACGTCCTGACTTTC
CASSDPGQGARGANVLTF
>TRBJ1-2|TRBD1|NA|TRBV9
TGTGCCAGCAGCGTATCTGGACAGGTCCCTGCTAACTATGGCTACACCTTC
CASSVSGQVPANYGYTF
>TRBJ1-4|NA|NA|TRBV28
TGTGCCAGCAGTCCCCATGCGGGTGAAAAACTGTTTTTT
CASSPHAGEKLFF
>TRBJ2-7|NA|NA|TRBV27
TGTGCCAGCAGCCCTGACAGCACCACAGCCTACGAGCAGTACTTC
CASSPDSTTAYEQYF
>TRBJ1-1|NA|NA|TRBV6-5
TGTGCCAGCAGGTCGACGGCCACTAGGACTGAAGCTTTCTTT
CASRSTATRTEAFF
>TRBJ2-7|TRBD1|NA|TRBV2
TGTGCCAGCAGTGACACAGGGGGCGGCGAGCAGTACTTC
CASSDTGGGEQYF
>TRBJ1-4|TRBD1|NA|TRBV5-1
TGCGCCAGCAGCTGGAAACCGGGACAGGGGTTCGAAAAACTGTTTTTT
CASSWKPGQGFEKLFF
>TRBJ1-6|NA|NA|TRBV7-2
TGTGCCAGCAGCTCGGACAGCCAACGGAATAATTCACCCCTCCACTTT
CASSSDSQRNNSPLHF
>TRBJ2-7|TRBD1|NA|TRBV29-1
TGCAGCTTCTCGCAGGGGGCGCGTTACGAGCAGTACTTC
CSFSQGARYEQYF
>TRBJ1-2|NA|NA|TRBV20-1
TGCAGTGCTAGGGGGACACCTGGCTACACCTTC
CSARGTPGYTF
>TRBJ1-1|NA|NA|TRBV15
TGTGCCACCACCGTGGGGGCCCAGAACACTGAAGCTTTCTTT
CATTVGAQNTEAFF
>TRBJ1-2|NA|NA|TRBV4-2
TGTGCCAGCAGCCAAGAGGGGGGGAGGGACTATGGCTACACCTTC
CASSQEGGRDYGYTF
>TRBJ1-1|NA|once|TRBV6-6
TGTGCCAGCAGTGCTCGACAGGTCCACACTGAAGCTTTCTTT
CASSARQVHTEAFF
>TRBJ1-2|NA|once|TRBV14
TGTGCCAGCAGCCAAGATCCGGGGGGGTCTGGCTACACCTTC
CASSQDPGGSGYTF
>TRBJ2-7|TRBD2|NA|TRBV2
TGTGCCAGCAGTGAGGGTGTCGGACTAGCGCATAACTTC
CASSEGVGLAHNF
>TRBJ1-6|NA|NA|TRBV6-1
TGTGCCAGCAGTGATAGGCAGGGATATAATTCACCCCTCCACTTT
CASSDRQGYNSPLHF
>TRBJ2-1|TRBD2|once|TRBV18
TGTGCCAGCTCACCACCGGGGGGGGACCAACAGTTCTTC
CASSPPGGDQQFF
>TRBJ1-5|NA|NA|TRBV20-1
TGCAGTGCTAGTTCGGGAAGCAATCAGCCCCAGCATTTT
CSASSGSNQPQHF
>TRBJ1-2|NA|NA|TRBV5-1
TGCGCCAGCAGCTTGGAGACCGGGAGTGGCTACACCTTC
CASSLETGSGYTF
>TRBJ1-5|TRBD1|NA|TRBV18
TGTGCCAGCTCACCAAACGGCGGGACAGGGGGCAATCAGCCCCAGCATTTT
CASSPNGGTGGNQPQHF
>TRBJ2-5|TRBD2|NA|TRBV19
TGTGCCAGTAGTATAGGTAACAGCGGGAGGGGTGAGACCCAGTACTTC
CASSIGNSGRGETQYF
>TRBJ1-1|TRBD1|NA|TRBV3-1/TRBV3-2
TGTGCCAGCAGCCAAGAGGTAGGGGGCAACACTGAAGCTTTCTTT
CASSQEVGGNTEAFF
>TRBJ2-3|TRBD2|NA|TRBV7-3
TGTGCCAGCAGCTCCCGACTAGCGGGGGCCCCCAGAAATGCAGATACGCAGTATTTT
CASSSRLAGAPRNADTQYF
>TRBJ1-4|TRBD1|NA|TRBV18
TGTGCCAGCTCACAGCAAATACAGGGGCTTAATGAAAAACTGTTTTTT
CASSQQIQGLNEKLFF
>TRBJ2-1|TRBD2|NA|TRBV30
TGTGCCTGCCCGGGGACCTCCGGGGGGAATGAGCAGTTCTTC
CACPGTSGGNEQFF
>TRBJ2-1|NA|once|TRBV19
TGTGCCAGTAGTATTGGCAGGGAGCAGTTCTTC
CASSIGREQFF
>TRBJ2-4|NA|NA|TRBV5-4
TGTGCCAGCAGCTCGGAGCGGGTCGGCAAAAACATTCAGTACTTC
CASSSERVGKNIQYF
>TRBJ1-2|NA|once|TRBV20-1
TGCAGTGCTAGTAAGGCGGAAATCAGCTATGGCTACACCTTC
CSASKAEISYGYTF
>TRBJ1-6|NA|NA|TRBV7-8
TGTGCCAGCAGCTTAGGTCGCGCACGCTATAATTCACCCCTCCACTTT
CASSLGRARYNSPLHF
>TRBJ1-4|NA|NA|TRBV2
TGTGCCAGCAGTGAGGCCCAGGCGCTGAATGAAAAACTGTTTTTT
CASSEAQALNEKLFF
>TRBJ1-4|NA|once|TRBV21-1
TGTGCCAGCAGCAAAGATCGGGACAGGGGGCCCCGAAGGGAAAAACTGTTTTTT
CASSKDRDRGPRREKLFF
>TRBJ2-3|NA|NA|TRBV5-4
TGTGCCAGCAGCTTGGGAGGAGGGGCGACTACAGATACGCAGTATTTT
CASSLGGGATTDTQYF
>TRBJ1-1|NA|NA|TRBV2
TGTGCCAGCAACGGGGGAGGGACTGAAGCTTTCTTT
CASNGGGTEAFF
>TRBJ2-2|NA|NA|TRBV19
TGTGCCAGTAGTATAGTAGCGACCACCGGGGAGCTGTTTTTT
CASSIVATTGELFF
>TRBJ1-2|TRBD1|NA|TRBV10-3
TGTGCCATCAGGTTGAGCGGACAGGGCTCTAACTATGGCTACACCTTC
CAIRLSGQGSNYGYTF
>TRBJ1-5|NA|NA|TRBV3-1/TRBV3-2
TGTGCCAGCAGCCAATCCCATAGCAATCAGCCCCAGCATTTT
CASSQSHSNQPQHF
>TRBJ2-7|TRBD2|NA|TRBV28
TGTGCCAGCAGGGGGGGGGTACTCAACTCCTACGAGCAGTACTTC
CASRGGVLNSYEQYF
>TRBJ2-3|TRBD1|NA|TRBV11-3
TGTGCCAGCAGCTCGACAGGGCATGGGGATACGCAGTATTTT
CASSSTGHGDTQYF
>TRBJ2-3|NA|NA|TRBV5-1
TGCGCCAGCAGCTTGGAGGGGAGCACAGATACGCAGTATTTT
CASSLEGSTDTQYF
>TRBJ2-5|TRBD1|NA|TRBV7-8
TGTGCCAGCAGCTATTCGGACAGGGGCGGAGAGACCCAGTACTTC
CASSYSDRGGETQYF
>TRBJ2-5|TRBD2|NA|TRBV11-2
TGTGCCAGCAGCCCCGGGACTAGAGGAGAGACCCAGTACTTC
CASSPGTRGETQYF
>TRBJ2-1|TRBD2|NA|TRBV7-9
TGTGCCAGCAGCCCCCTTCCTAGCGGGACGTTTGAGCAGTTCTTC
CASSPLPSGTFEQFF